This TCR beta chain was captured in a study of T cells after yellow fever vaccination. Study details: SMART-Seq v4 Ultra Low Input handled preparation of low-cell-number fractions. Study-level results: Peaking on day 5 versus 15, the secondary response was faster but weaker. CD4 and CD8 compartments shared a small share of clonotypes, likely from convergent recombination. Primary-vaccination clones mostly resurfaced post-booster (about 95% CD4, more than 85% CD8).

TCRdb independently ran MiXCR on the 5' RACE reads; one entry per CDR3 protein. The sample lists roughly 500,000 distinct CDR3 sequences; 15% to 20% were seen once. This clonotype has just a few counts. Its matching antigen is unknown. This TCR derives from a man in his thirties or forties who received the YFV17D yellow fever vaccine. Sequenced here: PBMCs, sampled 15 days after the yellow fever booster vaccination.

The CDR3 loop reads CASSPQPNREAFF. DNA of the CDR3: TGTGCCAGCAGCCCACAACCTAACAGAGAAGCTTTCTTT. V and J are TRBV7-6 and TRBJ1-1; no reliable D call. Trimming removed 5 bases at V and 8 bases at J, with 15 bases between. Germline CDR1 is SGHVS and CDR2 is FNYEAQ. This CDR3 spans 13 amino acids.